What follows are 16 T cell receptor beta chains derived from one specimen sequenced in a study of cytomegalovirus exposure and HLA in healthy donors. This PCR relied on a set of 60 Vbeta primers and 13 Jbeta primers. Produced via immunoSEQ multiplex PCR; TCRdb's table is partial and in-frame only. The sample lists 150,000 to 200,000 clones, about nine tenths occurring once. Input material: PBMCs. These receptor sequences come from a boy aged 2 to 10 in good health and CMV-seronegative.

This chain connects TRBV5-1 to TRBJ2-7; possible D gene TRBD2, 5 bases. V was cut by 1 base and J by 6 bases, with 14 bases left in between. This CDR3 has 14 residues. Germline-derived CDR1 and CDR2 are SGHRS and YFSETQ. In DNA form, the CDR3 reads TGCGCCAGCAGCTTGACTGGCGGGTCCGGCGAGCAGTACTTC. Its translation: CASSLTGGSGEQYF.

This CDR3 is CASSRIPTGGPEAFF. The CDR3 DNA reads as TGTGCCAGCAGTCGAATCCCAACAGGGGGCCCTGAAGCTTTCTTT. The genes are TRBV6-5 and TRBJ1-1; 9 positions match TRBD1. The CDR3 length is 15 residues. Trimming at V came to 5 bases and at J to 6 bases, leaving 10 bases not matched to a gene. CDR1 and CDR2 (germline): MNHEY, SVGAGI.

This chain joins TRBV29-1 and TRBJ2-7; D is undetermined. This CDR3 region has 14 residues. Germline V gene sequence: CDR1 SQVTM, CDR2 ANQGSEA. V lost 4 bases and J 6 bases, leaving 19 bases between the germline ends. The CDR3 loop is CSVVFRGFPREQYF. CDR3 DNA sequence: TGCAGCGTTGTGTTCAGAGGTTTCCCCCGCGAGCAGTACTTC.

The V call is TRBV5-1, the J call TRBJ2-6; TRBD2 agrees at 12 bases. The trim removed 0 bases at V and 2 bases at J, leaving 6 bases unmatched. Germline values: CDR1 SGHRS, CDR2 YFSETQ. CDR3 size: 19 residues. The CDR3 spells CASSLDTPSGGAGANVLTF. CDR3 nucleotide sequence: TGCGCCAGCAGCTTGGATACGCCTAGCGGGGGGGCTGGGGCCAACGTCCTGACTTTC.

The chain is built from TRBV7-9 and TRBJ2-1; 8 nucleotides agree with TRBD1. Germline V gene data show CDR1 as SEHNR and CDR2 as FQNEAQ (reference sequence). Germline trimming cut 0 bases from V and 6 bases from J; bases unmatched to any gene: 4. The CDR3 covers 15 residues. CDR3 protein: CASSLAAGGGNEQFF. The DNA for the CDR3 is TGTGCCAGCAGCTTAGCCGCAGGGGGCGGCAATGAGCAGTTCTTC.

The chain uses TRBV10-2 and TRBJ2-7, with D unclear. The CDR3 length is 11 residues. V lost 10 bases and J lost 3, with 10 bases in between. Germline V gene data show CDR1 as WSHSY and CDR2 as SAAADI. The CDR3 region is CATTSGYEQYF. Here the CDR3 DNA reads TGCGCCACCACATCAGGCTACGAGCAGTACTTC.

The chain links TRBV27 to TRBJ2-1; 12 nucleotides agree with TRBD2. This CDR3 has 15 amino acids. Germline V lookup: CDR1 MNHEY, CDR2 SMNVEV (reference sequence). Trimming at V came to 3 bases and at J to 9 bases, leaving 6 bases not matched to a gene. This CDR3 reads CASSFRLAGGFEQFF. The CDR3 coding sequence is TGTGCCAGCAGTTTTAGGCTAGCGGGAGGGTTTGAGCAGTTCTTC.

The rearrangement joins TRBV18 to TRBJ2-5; D is perhaps TRBD2 (5 bases). The CDR3 is made up of 13 amino acids. CDR1 and CDR2 from the germline V gene are KGHSH and LQKENI. The ends were cut back, 6 bases at V and 5 bases at J, with 13 bases in the middle. The CDR3 DNA is TGTGCCAGCTCGAAACCGCCGGGGGAGACCCAGTACTTC. Amino acids: CASSKPPGETQYF.

On this clone: The sample has other DNA sequences that encode this CDR3 too. The gene calls are TRBV30 and TRBJ2-5, with D unclear. The CDR3 covers 11 residues. V gave up 0 bases and J gave up 5 bases, with 4 bases separating them. CDR1 is GTSNPN, CDR2 SVGIG, per germline (reference sequence). In nucleotides, the CDR3 is TGTGCCTGGAGTGTACTCGAGACCCAGTACTTC. This codes for CAWSVLETQYF.

Only a few counts were recorded for this clone. V and J are TRBV19 and TRBJ2-3, with 7 bases fitting TRBD2. The CDR3 covers 13 residues. Germline CDR1 is LNHDA and CDR2 is SQIVND (reference sequence). V gave up 7 bases and J gave up 2 bases; unmatched junction bases: 3. This chain's CDR3 is CASTSGDTDTQYF. The CDR3 DNA is TGTGCCAGTACTAGCGGTGACACAGATACGCAGTATTTT. The whole variable domain, filled in from reference TRBV19 and TRBJ2-3, reads DGGITQSPKYLFRKEGQNVTLSCEQNLNHDAMYWYRQDPGQGLRLIYYSQIVNDFQKGDIAEGYSVSREKKESFPLTVTSAQKNPTAFYLCASTSGDTDTQYFGPGTRLTVL.

This chain connects TRBV12-5 to TRBJ2-5; possibly TRBD1 for D (6 bases). The CDR3 is 13 residues long. Germline V gives CDR1 LGHNT, CDR2 FRNRAP. V gave up 3 bases and J gave up 5 bases, with 10 bases separating them. CDR3 sequence: CASGFWGPETQYF. The CDR3 DNA is TGTGCTAGTGGTTTTTGGGGGCCGGAGACCCAGTACTTC.

The rearrangement uses TRBV5-6 and TRBJ2-7; D remains ambiguous. Deletions cut 5 bases from V and 3 bases from J, with 6 bases between. The germline gives CDR1 SGHDT, CDR2 YYEEEE. The CDR3 has 11 amino acids. The CDR3 DNA follows: TGTGCCAGCAGTTTATTCTACGAGCAGTACTTC. It codes for CASSLFYEQYF.

V usage is TRBV28 and J usage is TRBJ1-2, with 7 bases fitting TRBD1. Losses at the gene ends were 3 bases for V and 8 bases for J; bases not matched to a gene: 9. This CDR3 comprises 14 residues. Germline V gives CDR1 MDHEN, CDR2 SYDVKM. The CDR3 nucleotides read TGTGCCAGCAGTTTTAAGGGGGCTGGTTGGGGCTACACCTTC. This encodes CASSFKGAGWGYTF.

This clone came up once. V is TRBV9 and J is TRBJ2-5; D gene ambiguous. Germline-derived CDR1 and CDR2 are SGDLS and YYNGEE. The ends were cut back, 10 bases at V and 0 bases at J, with 13 bases in the middle. The CDR3 is made up of 13 amino acids. CDR3 coding DNA: TGTGCCCAAAAAAGTCAGTACCAAGAGACCCAGTACTTC. Translated: CAQKSQYQETQYF.

This clone has just a few counts. CDR3 sequence: CASSPFAAGAPDTQYF. The DNA for the CDR3 is TGTGCCAGCAGCCCCTTCGCGGCGGGAGCCCCAGATACGCAGTATTTT. The V call is TRBV11-3, the J call TRBJ2-3, with 7 bases lining up with TRBD2. Germline CDR1 reads SGHNT; CDR2 reads YENEEA. This CDR3 region has 16 residues. J was trimmed by 4 bases and V by 5 bases; bases with no gene match: 12.

The rearrangement joins TRBV6-1 to TRBJ2-5, with 11 bases fitting TRBD2. The closer fit of TRBJ2-7 to the DNA end suggests the J call may be wrong. This CDR3 spans 18 amino acids. Germline values: CDR1 MNHNS, CDR2 SASEGT. The CDR3 protein is CASSEAISGGASSYEQYF. In nucleotides, the CDR3 is TGTGCCAGCAGTGAAGCAATTAGCGGGGGGGCCAGCTCCTACGAGCAGTACTTC.